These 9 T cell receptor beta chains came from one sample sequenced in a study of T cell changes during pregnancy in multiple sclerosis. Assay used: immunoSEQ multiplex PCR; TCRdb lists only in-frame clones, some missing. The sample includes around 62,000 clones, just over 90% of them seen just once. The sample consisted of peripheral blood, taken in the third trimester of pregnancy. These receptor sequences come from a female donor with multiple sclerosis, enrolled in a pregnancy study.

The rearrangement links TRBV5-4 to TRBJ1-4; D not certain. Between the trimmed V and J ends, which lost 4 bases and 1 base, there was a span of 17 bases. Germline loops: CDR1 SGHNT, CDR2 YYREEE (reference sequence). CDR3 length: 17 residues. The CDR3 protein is CASSPTRETQTNEKLFF. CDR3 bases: TGTGCCAGCAGCCCAACCCGGGAAACTCAAACTAATGAAAAACTGTTTTTT.

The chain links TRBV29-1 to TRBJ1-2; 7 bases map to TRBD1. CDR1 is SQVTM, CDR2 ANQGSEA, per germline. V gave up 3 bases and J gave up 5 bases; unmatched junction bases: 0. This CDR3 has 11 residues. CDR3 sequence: CSVDRGYGYTF. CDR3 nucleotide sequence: TGCAGCGTTGACAGGGGGTATGGCTACACCTTC.

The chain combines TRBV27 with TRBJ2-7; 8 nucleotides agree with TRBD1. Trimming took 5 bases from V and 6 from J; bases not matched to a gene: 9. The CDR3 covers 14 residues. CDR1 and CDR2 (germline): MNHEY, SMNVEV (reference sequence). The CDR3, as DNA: TGTGCCAGCAGTCGTCGACAGGGGATCAGCGAGCAGTACTTC. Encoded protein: CASSRRQGISEQYF.

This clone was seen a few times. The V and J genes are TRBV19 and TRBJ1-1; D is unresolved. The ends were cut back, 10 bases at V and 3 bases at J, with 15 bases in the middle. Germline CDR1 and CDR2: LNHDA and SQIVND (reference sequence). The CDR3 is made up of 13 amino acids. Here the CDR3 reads CAKSLMRYTEAFF. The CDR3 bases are TGTGCCAAAAGTCTAATGCGGTACACTGAAGCTTTCTTT.

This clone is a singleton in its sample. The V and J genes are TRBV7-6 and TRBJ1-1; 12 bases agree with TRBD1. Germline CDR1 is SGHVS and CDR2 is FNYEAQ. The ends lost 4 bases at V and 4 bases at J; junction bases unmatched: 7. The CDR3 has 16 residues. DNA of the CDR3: TGTGCCAGCAGCTCAGGGACAGGGGGCATGGGCACTGAAGCTTTCTTT. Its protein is CASSSGTGGMGTEAFF.

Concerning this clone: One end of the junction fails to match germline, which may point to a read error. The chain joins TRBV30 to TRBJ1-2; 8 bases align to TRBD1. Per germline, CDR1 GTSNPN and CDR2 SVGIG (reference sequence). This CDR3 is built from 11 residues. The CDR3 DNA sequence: TGTACCTGGAGCTCAGGGGGCGGCTACACCTTC. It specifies CTWSSGGGYTF.

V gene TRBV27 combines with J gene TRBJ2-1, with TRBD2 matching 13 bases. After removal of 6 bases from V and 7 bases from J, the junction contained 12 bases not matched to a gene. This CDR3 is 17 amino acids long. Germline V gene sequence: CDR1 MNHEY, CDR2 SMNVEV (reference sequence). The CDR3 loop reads CASREEDGTSGKNEQFF. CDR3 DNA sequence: TGTGCCAGCAGGGAGGAGGATGGGACTAGCGGGAAAAATGAGCAGTTCTTC.

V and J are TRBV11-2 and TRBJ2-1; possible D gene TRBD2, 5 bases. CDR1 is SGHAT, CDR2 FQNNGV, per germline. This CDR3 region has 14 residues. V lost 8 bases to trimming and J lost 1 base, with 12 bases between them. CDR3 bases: TGTGCCAGCCCCGGCCGGGGATCCTACAATGAGCAGTTCTTC. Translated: CASPGRGSYNEQFF.

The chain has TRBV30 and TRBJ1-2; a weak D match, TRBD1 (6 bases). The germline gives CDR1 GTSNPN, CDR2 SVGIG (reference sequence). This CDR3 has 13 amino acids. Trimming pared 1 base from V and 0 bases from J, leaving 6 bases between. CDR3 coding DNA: TGTGCCTGGAGTGCAGGGGCTAACTATGGCTACACCTTC. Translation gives CAWSAGANYGYTF.